What follows are 12 T cell receptor beta chains derived from one specimen sequenced in a study of blood T cell repertoires in COVID-19. Sequencing was performed with immunoSEQ multiplex PCR; in TCRdb, only in-frame clones are kept and a portion is missing. The table records 250,000 to 300,000 clones, about 76% of them present only once. The sample taken for sequencing was peripheral blood. The origin of the receptors is a woman aged 60-75 years with active or convalescent COVID-19.

The CDR3 spells CASSTTGGPRNEQYF. CDR3 DNA: TGTGCCAGTAGTACCACAGGGGGCCCAAGGAACGAGCAGTACTTC. J is TRBJ2-7 and V is TRBV19; 9 bases align to TRBD1. The V gene's germline CDR1 is LNHDA and CDR2 SQIVND (reference sequence). The CDR3 loop spans 15 amino acids. With 4 bases clipped from V and 5 bases from J, the junction kept 9 bases outside the gene matches.

This rearrangement joins TRBV28 to TRBJ1-1; D possibly corresponds to TRBD1 (5 bases). The CDR3 spans 12 residues. The germline V gene encodes CDR1 MDHEN and CDR2 SYDVKM. The V gene lost 2 bases and the J gene lost 11 bases, with 12 bases spanning the gap. The CDR3: CASSLRGYSAFF. The CDR3 DNA follows: TGTGCCAGCAGTTTACGGGGGTATAGCGCTTTCTTT.

V usage is TRBV21-1 and J usage is TRBJ1-5. TRBV21-1 is a pseudogene. The CDR3 contains 15 residues. CDR3 protein: CANPSTIRGNQPQHF. In DNA, the CDR3 is TGTGCCAACCCTAGTACAATCCGTGGCAATCAGCCCCAGCATTTT.

This clone was observed a few times. This sequence joins TRBV6-6 and TRBJ2-7; a weak D match, TRBD1 (5 bases). Trimming took 4 bases from V and 4 from J, leaving 11 bases between them. The CDR3 contains 13 residues. The V gene's germline CDR1 is MNHNY and CDR2 SVGAGI (reference sequence). CDR3 amino acids: CASSLDTRYEQYF. The CDR3, as DNA: TGTGCCAGCAGTTTGGACACCAGGTACGAGCAGTACTTC.

About this clone itself: The same CDR3 arises from other DNA sequences in this sample as well. This rearrangement joins TRBV27 to TRBJ2-7; maybe TRBD1 (5 bases). The CDR3 is 11 amino acids. Germline CDR1 is MNHEY and CDR2 is SMNVEV (reference sequence). The ends were cut back, 6 bases at V and 3 bases at J, with 6 bases in the middle. The CDR3 loop reads CASSQGYEQYF. DNA of the CDR3: TGTGCCAGCAGCCAGGGCTACGAGCAGTACTTC.

V and J are TRBV4-3 and TRBJ1-3; D gene ambiguous. The CDR3 sequence is 18 residues long. The germline gives CDR1 LGHNA, CDR2 YSLEER. The V gene lost 0 bases and the J gene lost 0 bases, with 15 bases spanning the gap. The CDR3 sequence is CASSQDPSRRYSGNTIYF. The CDR3 DNA is TGCGCCAGCAGCCAAGATCCCAGTAGGCGGTACTCTGGAAACACCATATATTTT.

This chain uses TRBV6-5 with TRBJ2-2; maybe TRBD1 (5 bases). The germline CDR1 and CDR2 sequences are MNHEY and SVGAGI. V dropped 0 bases and J dropped 1 base, with 6 bases sitting between them. The CDR3 extends over 15 amino acids. CDR3 loop: CASSYSTENTGELFF. CDR3 in DNA: TGTGCCAGCAGTTACTCGACAGAGAACACCGGGGAGCTGTTTTTT.

This rearrangement joins TRBV6-1 to TRBJ1-2; 7 bases match TRBD1. The ends lost 3 bases at V and 4 bases at J; junction bases unmatched: 5. CDR1 and CDR2 from the germline V gene are MNHNS and SASEGT. The CDR3 covers 14 residues. In DNA form, the CDR3 reads TGTGCCAGCAGTGAGGACAGGAACTTCTATGGCTACACCTTC. Residues: CASSEDRNFYGYTF.

This chain connects TRBV18 to TRBJ1-3, with a weak D call TRBD1 (6 bases). V was pared by 4 bases and J by 1 base, with 11 bases between. Germline assignment: CDR1 KGHSH and CDR2 LQKENI. The CDR3 is 15 amino acids. CDR3 nucleotides: TGTGCCAGCTCACAGGGGACACCTTCTGGAAACACCATATATTTT. Residues: CASSQGTPSGNTIYF.

The rearrangement uses TRBV11-3 and TRBJ2-2; D might be TRBD1 (5 bases). V was clipped by 3 bases and J by 0 bases, with 8 bases between them. Looked up from germline, CDR1 is SGHNT and CDR2 is YENEEA. The CDR3 has 15 residues. In nucleotides, the CDR3 is TGTGCCAGCAGCTTGACAGCCGCGAACACCGGGGAGCTGTTTTTT. Protein: CASSLTAANTGELFF.

In its sample, this clone was seen a few times. The V gene is TRBV24-1, the J gene TRBJ1-6; a possible D gene is TRBD1 (6 bases). The germline V and J ends were trimmed by 1 base and 1 base, with 7 bases remaining between them. CDR1 is KGHDR, CDR2 SFDVKD, per germline. CDR3 length: 16 amino acids. The CDR3 sequence: CATSDLQGSYNSPLHF. The DNA of the CDR3 is TGTGCCACCAGTGATTTACAGGGATCCTATAATTCACCCCTCCACTTT.

The chain combines TRBV7-9 with TRBJ2-2, with 10 nucleotides matching TRBD1. V dropped 8 bases and J dropped 4; count of bases not matched to a gene: 7. CDR1 and CDR2 (germline): SEHNR, FQNEAQ (reference sequence). The CDR3 length is 15 residues. Here the CDR3 DNA reads TGTGCCAGCCATTATTGGACAGGGGGCACCGGGGAGCTGTTTTTT. It yields the protein CASHYWTGGTGELFF. Full variable domain (outside the CDR3, taken from reference TRBV7-9 and TRBJ2-2): DTGVSQNPRHKITKRGQNVTFRCDPISEHNRLYWYRQTLGQGPEFLTYFQNEAQLEKSRLLSDRFSAERPKGSFSTLEIQRTEQGDSAMYLCASHYWTGGTGELFFGEGSRLTVL.